A single sample is the source of the 31 T cell receptor beta chains below, sequenced in a study of cytomegalovirus exposure and HLA in healthy donors. PCR involved 60 Vbeta and 13 Jbeta primers. Here immunoSEQ multiplex PCR was the method, and the copy in TCRdb shows in-frame clones only, minus some. The table records about 50,000 clones, 65% to 85% of them present only once. Source material: PBMCs. These receptors came from a man aged 30 to 39 in good health and CMV-seronegative.

This clone was detected only a few times. V usage is TRBV7-2 and J usage is TRBJ2-7; tentatively, D is TRBD1 (6 bases). Between the trimmed V and J ends, which lost 1 base and 5 bases, there was a span of 12 bases. The germline CDR1 and CDR2 sequences are SGHTA and FQGNSA. The CDR3 covers 14 residues. The CDR3 is CASSLGIGGNEQYF. As DNA, the CDR3 is TGTGCCAGCAGCTTAGGGATAGGGGGTAACGAGCAGTACTTC.

The gene calls are TRBV5-1 and TRBJ2-2; no reliable D call. The CDR3 sequence is 14 residues long. The V end lost 5 bases, the J end lost 4 bases, and 12 bases lay between the germline ends. Per germline, CDR1 SGHRS and CDR2 YFSETQ. CDR3 DNA sequence: TGCGCCAGCAGTCGCGGATCAAGCACCGGGGAGCTGTTTTTT. Residues: CASSRGSSTGELFF. Drawing the rest from reference TRBV5-1 and TRBJ2-2, the complete variable domain is KAGVTQTPRYLIKTRGQQVTLSCSPISGHRSVSWYQQTPGQGLQFLFEYFSETQRNKGNFPGRFSGRQFSNSRSEMNVSTLELGDSALYLCASSRGSSTGELFFGEGSRLTVL.

This chain connects TRBV19 to TRBJ2-5, with D tentatively TRBD2 (6 bases). Between the trimmed V and J ends, which lost 3 bases and 4 bases, there was a span of 15 bases. CDR3 length: 15 amino acids. Germline-derived CDR1 and CDR2 are LNHDA and SQIVND (reference sequence). The CDR3 reads CASSMEGADLETQYF. In DNA, the CDR3 is TGTGCCAGTAGTATGGAGGGTGCTGATTTAGAGACCCAGTACTTC.

As concerns this clone: The junction departs from the called germline gene at one end, perhaps through a read error. The V call is TRBV7-9, the J call TRBJ1-4; D possibly corresponds to TRBD1 (5 bases). Germline V gene lookup returns CDR1 SEHNR and CDR2 FQNEAQ (reference sequence). The CDR3 has 15 amino acids. The CDR3 DNA reads TGTGCCAGCAACTTAGGTCAGGGTCCTAATGAAAAACTGTTTTTT. It is translated as CASNLGQGPNEKLFF.

This clone was seen just once. The rearrangement joins TRBV18 to TRBJ1-2; D not resolved. The ends were cut back, 2 bases at V and 2 bases at J, with 12 bases in the middle. Per germline, CDR1 KGHSH and CDR2 LQKENI. There are 15 residues in the CDR3. CDR3 loop: CASSPGSAGNYGYTF. The DNA for the CDR3 is TGTGCCAGCTCACCAGGATCCGCCGGGAACTATGGCTACACCTTC.

This chain's CDR3 is CASSQMGRKTEAFF. The CDR3 DNA is TGTGCCAGCAGCCAAATGGGGAGGAAGACTGAAGCTTTCTTT. V and J are TRBV14 and TRBJ1-1, with D uncertain. CDR3 length equals 14 residues. CDR1 and CDR2 (germline): SGHDN, FVKESK. V dropped 2 bases and J dropped 5 bases, with 12 bases sitting between them. Full variable domain (rest looked up from reference TRBV14 and TRBJ1-1): EAGVTQFPSHSVIEKGQTVTLRCDPISGHDNLYWYRRVMGKEIKFLLHFVKESKQDESGMPNNRFLAERTGGTYSTLKVQPAELEDSGVYFCASSQMGRKTEAFFGQGTRLTVV.

This clone was seen a handful of times. This chain connects TRBV4-3 to TRBJ2-6; D is possibly TRBD2 (6 bases). The V gene lost 2 bases and the J gene lost 4 bases, with 9 bases spanning the gap. Looked up from germline, CDR1 is LGHNA and CDR2 is YSLEER. The CDR3 totals 15 residues. CDR3 bases: TGCGCCAGCAGCCAACGGGGGACCGGGGCCAACGTCCTGACTTTC. Amino acids: CASSQRGTGANVLTF.

CDR3 residues: CAWSVRTGEQPQHF. CDR3 in DNA: TGTGCCTGGAGTGTACGTACAGGGGAGCAGCCCCAGCATTTT. The chain has TRBV30 and TRBJ1-5, with 7 bases identical to TRBD1. CDR3 length: 14 amino acids. CDR1 is GTSNPN, CDR2 SVGIG, per germline (reference sequence). V lost 0 bases and J lost 7; bases outside the gene matches: 6.

The chain employs TRBV30 and TRBJ1-4; 8 bases map to TRBD1. The length of the CDR3 is 15 residues. Germline lookup yields CDR1 GTSNPN and CDR2 SVGIG (reference sequence). V trimming: 2 bases; J trimming: 10 bases; junction bases outside the gene matches: 12. CDR3 in amino acids: CAWSSGDRTLGKLFF. The CDR3 DNA sequence: TGTGCCTGGAGTTCGGGGGACAGGACTTTGGGAAAACTGTTTTTT.

The chain is built from TRBV7-2 and TRBJ1-1; D may be TRBD1 (5 bases). The CDR3 extends over 17 amino acids. Trimming pared 2 bases from V and 4 bases from J, leaving 20 bases between. Germline V gene lookup returns CDR1 SGHTA and CDR2 FQGNSA. The CDR3 nucleotides read TGTGCCAGCAGCTTAAGGTTCGGGGGGTCTTATTTCACTGAAGCTTTCTTT. As protein: CASSLRFGGSYFTEAFF.

The chain carries TRBV9 and TRBJ2-5, with D maybe TRBD1 (6 bases). V was trimmed by 3 bases and J by 1 base, leaving 7 bases between them. CDR3 size: 13 residues. Per the germline V gene, CDR1 is SGDLS and CDR2 is YYNGEE. The DNA for the CDR3 is TGTGCCAGCAGCGGGACAGCCCAAGAGACCCAGTACTTC. Amino acid sequence: CASSGTAQETQYF. The whole variable domain, filled in from reference TRBV9 and TRBJ2-5, reads DSGVTQTPKHLITATGQRVTLRCSPRSGDLSVYWYQQSLDQGLQFLIQYYNGEERAKGNILERFSAQQFPDLHSELNLSSLELGDSALYFCASSGTAQETQYFGPGTRLLVL.

The chain is built from TRBV7-2 and TRBJ2-7; D unresolved. Germline V gene data show CDR1 as SGHTA and CDR2 as FQGNSA. This CDR3 region has 15 residues. V shed 6 bases and J shed 2 bases, with 17 bases lying between them. The DNA for the CDR3 is TGTGCCAGCAGTCGTGTGGTACAGCTTACCTACGAGCAGTACTTC. It is translated as CASSRVVQLTYEQYF. Full variable domain (rest looked up from reference TRBV7-2 and TRBJ2-7): GAGVSQSPSNKVTEKGKDVELRCDPISGHTALYWYRQSLGQGLEFLIYFQGNSAPDKSGLPSDRFSAERTGGSVSTLTIQRTQQEDSAVYLCASSRVVQLTYEQYFGPGTRLTVT.

Only a few counts were recorded for this clone. This chain uses TRBV27 with TRBJ2-1; 8 bases map to TRBD2. V gave up 4 bases and J gave up 1 base; unmatched junction bases: 15. The CDR3 totals 19 residues. Germline values: CDR1 MNHEY, CDR2 SMNVEV (reference sequence). The CDR3 nucleotides are TGTGCCAGCAGTTCCCTACTTCTGGGCGGGGGGAGGTCCTACAATGAGCAGTTCTTC. It encodes CASSSLLLGGGRSYNEQFF.

V is TRBV10-1 and J is TRBJ2-5, with D tentatively TRBD1 (5 bases). Germline assignment: CDR1 WNHNN and CDR2 SYGVQD (reference sequence). Trimming took off 1 base at V and 3 bases at J, with 6 bases between the two ends. The CDR3 consists of 13 residues. The CDR3 reads CASSELGEETQYF. The CDR3 DNA sequence: TGCGCCAGCAGTGAGTTAGGGGAAGAGACCCAGTACTTC.

The chain has TRBV15 and TRBJ2-7, with unresolved D. The CDR3 runs to 15 residues. With 0 bases removed from V and 6 bases from J, the gap between germline ends came to 15 bases. Germline V gives CDR1 LNHNV, CDR2 YYDKDF (reference sequence). In DNA form, the CDR3 reads TGTGCCACCAGCAGAGACCCCGGGTCCATCGGCGAGCAGTACTTC. Translated, it gives CATSRDPGSIGEQYF.

The chain carries TRBV2 and TRBJ1-5; no clear D. Germline V gives CDR1 SNHLY, CDR2 FYNNEI. The CDR3 has 14 amino acids. The V end lost 7 bases, the J end lost 3 bases, and 13 bases lay between the germline ends. CDR3 sequence: CASKQAPYNQPQHF. The CDR3 DNA reads TGTGCCAGCAAGCAGGCGCCTTACAATCAGCCCCAGCATTTT.

V is TRBV2 and J is TRBJ2-1, with TRBD2 matching 7 bases. This CDR3 contains 15 residues. Germline loops: CDR1 SNHLY, CDR2 FYNNEI. The J segment lost 2 bases and the V segment lost 2 bases, leaving 3 bases of the junction unmatched. The CDR3 protein is CASSEQGLPYNEQFF. The CDR3 nucleotides are TGTGCCAGCAGTGAACAGGGACTACCCTACAATGAGCAGTTCTTC.

The sample holds a few counts of this clone. J is TRBJ1-3 and V is TRBV5-6; 7 nucleotides align to TRBD1. This CDR3 spans 17 amino acids. CDR1 is SGHDT and CDR2 is YYEEEE in the germline V gene. V shed 3 bases, J shed 3 bases, and the junction held 12 bases outside the gene matches. Here the CDR3 reads CASSYRNRQGFGNTIYF. DNA of the CDR3: TGTGCCAGCAGCTATAGGAACCGACAGGGTTTTGGAAACACCATATATTTT.

This chain joins TRBV4-3 and TRBJ2-4; TRBD1 aligns across 8 bases. J gave up 8 bases and V 4 bases, and 7 bases lay outside the gene matches. Germline loops: CDR1 LGHNA, CDR2 YSLEER. The CDR3 has 14 residues. The CDR3 DNA reads TGCGCCAGCAGCCTACAGGGGGGTTCGGACATTCAGTACTTC. Its protein product is CASSLQGGSDIQYF.

This chain connects TRBV28 to TRBJ1-2; 8 nucleotides match TRBD1. V was pared by 3 bases and J by 12 bases, with 15 bases of the junction left unmatched. The CDR3 extends over 15 amino acids. From germline, CDR1 is MDHEN and CDR2 SYDVKM. The CDR3 nucleotides read TGTGCCAGCAGTTTGGAAACACGGGGCAGGGGGCGGGACACCTTC. Protein product: CASSLETRGRGRDTF.

The genes are TRBV19 and TRBJ2-7, with TRBD1 matching over 10 bases. The germline gives CDR1 LNHDA, CDR2 SQIVND (reference sequence). The V gene end was trimmed by 4 bases and the J gene end by 5 bases; junction bases not matched to a gene: 8. This CDR3 is 15 amino acids long. CDR3 DNA: TGTGCCAGTAGTAGAGCCGGGACAGGGGCTAACGAGCAGTACTTC. Amino acid sequence: CASSRAGTGANEQYF.

The J gene is TRBJ2-2, the V gene TRBV7-2, with 8 bases lining up with TRBD1. The CDR3 runs 15 residues. The germline gives CDR1 SGHTA, CDR2 FQGNSA. J lost 10 bases, V lost 5 bases, and 12 bases had no gene match. CDR3 residues: CASSPQGVKVAELFF. The CDR3 bases are TGTGCCAGCAGCCCACAGGGGGTCAAGGTCGCGGAGCTGTTTTTT.

This clone was seen just once. The chain combines TRBV18 with TRBJ2-7, with a weak D call TRBD1 (5 bases). Germline CDR1 and CDR2: KGHSH and LQKENI. V was cut by 3 bases and J by 2 bases, with 23 bases left in between. There are 18 residues in the CDR3. CDR3 in DNA: TGTGCCAGCTCACCGCCCACGCTAAAGGGGAAACCTACCTACGAGCAGTACTTC. This encodes CASSPPTLKGKPTYEQYF.

The gene calls are TRBV4-3 and TRBJ2-7; 7 nucleotides match TRBD2. CDR1 is LGHNA, CDR2 YSLEER, per germline. The CDR3 spans 16 residues. J gave up 2 bases and V 5 bases, and 12 bases lay outside the gene matches. This CDR3 reads CASSNFGSGAAYEQYF. DNA for the CDR3: TGCGCCAGCAGCAACTTCGGGAGCGGGGCTGCCTACGAGCAGTACTTC.

The chain joins TRBV19 to TRBJ1-1; 9 nucleotides match TRBD1. From germline, CDR1 is LNHDA and CDR2 SQIVND (reference sequence). CDR3 length equals 16 residues. The V and J ends lost 2 bases and 4 bases, in that order; junction bases with no gene match: 8. The DNA for the CDR3 is TGTGCCAGTAGTATAAGGACAGGGGAGTGGAGCACTGAAGCTTTCTTT. Its translation is CASSIRTGEWSTEAFF.

This chain uses TRBV7-2 with TRBJ1-2; perhaps TRBD1 as D (6 bases). V lost 2 bases and J lost 4, with 14 bases in between. The CDR3 extends over 15 amino acids. Germline CDR1 is SGHTA and CDR2 is FQGNSA. In DNA, the CDR3 is TGTGCCAGCAGCTTACAGACAGGCACCCGCTATGGCTACACCTTC. This sequence encodes CASSLQTGTRYGYTF.

This chain joins TRBV6-1 and TRBJ2-1; 10 nucleotides agree with TRBD2. V lost 5 bases, J lost 7 bases, and 8 bases stayed unmatched. CDR1 is MNHNS and CDR2 is SASEGT in the germline V gene. The CDR3 contains 15 residues. CDR3 sequence reads: CASSPLAGVVNEQFF. The DNA of the CDR3 is TGTGCCAGCAGTCCCCTAGCGGGAGTGGTAAATGAGCAGTTCTTC.

The rearrangement uses TRBV25-1 and TRBJ2-1; D perhaps matches TRBD2 (6 bases). The CDR3 spans 16 residues. V shed 8 bases and J shed 10 bases, with 27 bases lying between them. Germline V gene sequence: CDR1 MGHDK, CDR2 SYGVNS. Here the CDR3 DNA reads TGTGCCAGCGGGAATCCGGGACGAGGCGGGGCGTCGGAGCAGTTCTTC. Protein: CASGNPGRGGASEQFF. The full variable domain, with the rest looked up from reference TRBV25-1 and TRBJ2-1, is EADIYQTPRYLVIGTGKKITLECSQTMGHDKMYWYQQDPGMELHLIHYSYGVNSTEKGDLSSESTVSRIRTEHFPLTLESARPSHTSQYLCASGNPGRGGASEQFFGPGTRLTVL.

A few counts support this clone. V is TRBV5-6 and J is TRBJ2-6; weak D call: TRBD2 (5 bases). Germline-derived CDR1 and CDR2 are SGHDT and YYEEEE. V gave up 3 bases and J gave up 0 bases, with 7 bases separating them. The CDR3 consists of 15 residues. Here the CDR3 DNA reads TGTGCCAGCAGCTCCCGGGGCTCTGGGGCCAACGTCCTGACTTTC. Translated, it gives CASSSRGSGANVLTF.

This chain uses TRBV29-1 with TRBJ1-1; D is uncertain. Trimming took 5 bases from V and 1 from J, leaving 5 bases between them. CDR3 length: 11 residues. Germline-derived CDR1 and CDR2 are SQVTM and ANQGSEA. CDR3 residues: CSVTKNTEAFF. In DNA form, the CDR3 reads TGCAGCGTTACAAAGAACACTGAAGCTTTCTTT.

This clone appeared a single time. The V call is TRBV2, the J call TRBJ1-1, with D unresolved. The V gene lost 1 base and the J gene lost 3 bases, with 15 bases spanning the gap. The CDR3 is 16 residues long. Germline V gives CDR1 SNHLY, CDR2 FYNNEI. CDR3 amino acids: CASSEEQVVVDTEAFF. CDR3 in DNA: TGTGCCAGCAGTGAAGAGCAGGTTGTGGTGGACACTGAAGCTTTCTTT.